This T cell receptor beta chain stems from a study of blood T cell repertoires in COVID-19. Libraries were prepared by immunoSEQ multiplex PCR; TCRdb keeps only in-frame clonotypes and omits some of them. In the table there are some 60,000 clones, 82% of which are singletons. V lost 6 bases to trimming and J lost 1 base; unmatched junction nucleotides: 4. The germline CDR1 and CDR2 sequences are MNHEY and SVGAGI. This CDR3 spans 14 amino acids. The V and J genes are TRBV6-5 and TRBJ2-7; TRBD1 agrees at 9 bases. The origin of this receptor is a human donor in a cohort sampled during active COVID-19. The specimen was peripheral blood. The CDR3 is CASRPTGGSYEQYF. CDR3 in DNA: TGTGCCAGCAGACCGACAGGGGGGTCCTACGAGCAGTACTTC.